This T cell receptor beta chain emerged from a study of blood T cell repertoires in COVID-19. For the study at large: Samples representing acute and convalescent COVID-19 were sourced from the United States, Italy and Spain.

From germline, CDR1 is SGHTA and CDR2 FQGNSA. Germline trimming cut 0 bases from V and 3 bases from J; bases unmatched to any gene: 10. The CDR3 is 17 residues long. Authors' data handling: Nucleated cell counts were estimated from reference gene primer amplification. Libraries were prepared by immunoSEQ multiplex PCR; TCRdb keeps only in-frame clonotypes and omits some of them. That table gives V, J and clone size, and the DNA gave D and trimming. Here the sample spans around 210,000 clones, around four fifths being singletons. The chain recombines TRBV7-2 with TRBJ1-1, with 7 nucleotides matching TRBD1. This clonotype originated in a man in his 60s with COVID-19, enrolled during active disease. Sequencing was done on a sample of peripheral blood. For the CDR3, the DNA is TGTGCCAGCAGCTTAGCGGTCAGGCTGAGGGGGCACACTGAAGCTTTCTTT. Protein product: CASSLAVRLRGHTEAFF.